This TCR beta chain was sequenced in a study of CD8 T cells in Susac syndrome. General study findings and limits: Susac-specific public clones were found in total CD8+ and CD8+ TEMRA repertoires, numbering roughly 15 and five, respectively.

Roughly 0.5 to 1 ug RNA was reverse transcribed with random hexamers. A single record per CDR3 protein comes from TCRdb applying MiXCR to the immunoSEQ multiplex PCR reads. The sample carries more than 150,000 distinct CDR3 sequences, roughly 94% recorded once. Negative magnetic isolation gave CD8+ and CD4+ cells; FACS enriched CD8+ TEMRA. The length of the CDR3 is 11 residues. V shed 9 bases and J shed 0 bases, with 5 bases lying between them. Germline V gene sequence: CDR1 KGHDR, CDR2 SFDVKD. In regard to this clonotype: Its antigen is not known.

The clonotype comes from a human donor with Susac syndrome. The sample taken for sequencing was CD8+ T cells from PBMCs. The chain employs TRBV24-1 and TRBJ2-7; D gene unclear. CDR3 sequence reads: CATGTSYEQYF. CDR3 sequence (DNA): TGTGCCACCGGTACCTCCTACGAGCAGTACTTC.